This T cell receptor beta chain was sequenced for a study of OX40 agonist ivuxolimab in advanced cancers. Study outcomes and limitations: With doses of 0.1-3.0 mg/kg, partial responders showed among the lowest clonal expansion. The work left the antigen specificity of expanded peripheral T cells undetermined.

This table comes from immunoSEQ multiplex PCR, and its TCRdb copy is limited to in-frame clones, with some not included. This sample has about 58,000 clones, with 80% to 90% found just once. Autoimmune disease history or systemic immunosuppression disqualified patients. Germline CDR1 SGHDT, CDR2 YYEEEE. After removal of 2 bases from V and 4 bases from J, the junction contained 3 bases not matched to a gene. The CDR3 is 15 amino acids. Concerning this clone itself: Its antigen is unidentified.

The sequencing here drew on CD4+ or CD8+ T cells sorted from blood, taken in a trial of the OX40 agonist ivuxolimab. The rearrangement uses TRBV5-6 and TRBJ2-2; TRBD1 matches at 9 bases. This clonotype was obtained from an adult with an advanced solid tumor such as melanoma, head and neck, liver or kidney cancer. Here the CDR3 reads CASSLGDRATGELFF. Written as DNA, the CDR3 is TGTGCCAGCAGCTTAGGGGACAGGGCCACCGGGGAGCTGTTTTTT.